This T cell receptor beta chain appears in the sequencing data of a study of OX40 agonist ivuxolimab in advanced cancers. Study-level background: Participants could have had prior anti-PD-1, anti-PD-L1 or anti-CTLA-4 therapy, and roughly 39% had some.

Comment on this clone: No antigen is known for it.

Generated by immunoSEQ multiplex PCR, the TCRdb table keeps only in-frame clones and is missing some. The sample holds roughly 29,000 clones; approximately 86% are singletons and the top ten take less than 35%. Findings and limits, study-wide: Among expanded peripheral T cells, antigen specificity went undetermined.

The CDR3 is 11 amino acids. The germline gives CDR1 DFQATT, CDR2 SNEGSKA (reference sequence). The V and J ends lost 2 bases and 6 bases respectively, with 5 bases between them. The chain combines TRBV20-1 with TRBJ2-1, with no clear D. This TCR derives from an adult with an advanced solid tumor such as melanoma, head and neck, liver or kidney cancer. The input for sequencing was CD4+ or CD8+ T cells sorted from blood, taken in a trial of the OX40 agonist ivuxolimab. The CDR3, as DNA: TGCAGTGCTAGACACTCCAATGAGCAGTTCTTC. Protein: CSARHSNEQFF.